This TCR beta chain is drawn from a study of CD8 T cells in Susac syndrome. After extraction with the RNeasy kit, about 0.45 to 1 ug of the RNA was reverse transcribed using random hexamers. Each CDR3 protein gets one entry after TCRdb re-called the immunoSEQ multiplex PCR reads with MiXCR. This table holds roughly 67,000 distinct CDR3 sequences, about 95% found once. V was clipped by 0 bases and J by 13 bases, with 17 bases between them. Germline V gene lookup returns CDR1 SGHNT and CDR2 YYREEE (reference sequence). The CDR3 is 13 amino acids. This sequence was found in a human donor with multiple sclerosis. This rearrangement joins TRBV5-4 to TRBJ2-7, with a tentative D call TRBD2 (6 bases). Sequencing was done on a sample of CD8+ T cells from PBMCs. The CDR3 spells CASSLAGTDGNYF. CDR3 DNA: TGTGCCAGCAGCTTGGCTGGGACTGACGGGAATTACTTC.